One sample yielded the 10 T cell receptor beta chains listed below, sequenced in a study of technical replicates of blood from several donors. Sequenced by immunoSEQ multiplex PCR; TCRdb stores in-frame clones only, minus some. Seen here are more than 65,000 clones, approximately 97% observed once, and the top ten hold roughly 0.3%. Sample: T cells isolated from PBMCs. The receptor source for this set is a human donor in good health.

V is TRBV11-2 and J is TRBJ2-3, with 13 bases fitting TRBD2. CDR1 is SGHAT, CDR2 FQNNGV, per germline. V shed 4 bases, J shed 0 bases, and the junction held 10 bases outside the gene matches. The CDR3 spans 19 residues. This CDR3 reads CASSSGTGTSGVSTDTQYF. The CDR3 DNA reads TGTGCCAGCAGCTCCGGAACCGGGACTAGCGGGGTTAGCACAGATACGCAGTATTTT.

This chain joins TRBV6-5 and TRBJ2-5; 11 bases fit TRBD2. Trimming at V came to 0 bases and at J to 4 bases, leaving 1 base not matched to a gene. This CDR3 has 15 residues. The germline V gene has CDR1 MNHEY and CDR2 SVGAGI. CDR3 bases: TGTGCCAGCAGTTACTCCCTAGCGGGAGGAGAGACCCAGTACTTC. Its translation: CASSYSLAGGETQYF.

The chain carries TRBV10-3 and TRBJ1-3; D remains ambiguous. The CDR3 has 14 residues. V was shortened by 0 bases and J by 2 bases, with 5 bases between the two germline ends. Germline V CDR1 and CDR2: ENHRY, SYGVKD. CDR3 nucleotide sequence: TGTGCCATCAGTGAGTCAACAGCTGGAAACACCATATATTTT. Translation gives CAISESTAGNTIYF.

This clone was seen more than once but under ten times. The chain links TRBV7-7 to TRBJ2-1; D is perhaps TRBD2 (6 bases). The CDR3 is made up of 15 amino acids. Germline CDR1 and CDR2: SSHAT and FNYEAQ (reference sequence). The V and J ends lost 4 bases and 4 bases respectively, with 14 bases between them. CDR3 in DNA: TGTGCCAGCAGCTCCGGGACTCCCCCTTACAATGAGCAGTTCTTC. Protein: CASSSGTPPYNEQFF.

This chain joins TRBV27 and TRBJ2-2; maybe TRBD1 (6 bases). This CDR3 is built from 12 residues. CDR1 MNHEY and CDR2 SMNVEV come from the germline V gene (reference sequence). Trimming shortened V by 6 bases and J by 9 bases, and 11 bases separated the two germline ends. CDR3 in amino acids: CASRSGARELFF. CDR3 DNA sequence: TGTGCCAGCAGATCAGGGGCGAGGGAGCTGTTTTTT.

The rearrangement uses TRBV6-5 and TRBJ2-5; 9 bases align to TRBD2. The length of the CDR3 is 16 residues. Trimming at V came to 0 bases and at J to 4 bases, leaving 6 bases not matched to a gene. Germline values: CDR1 MNHEY, CDR2 SVGAGI. The CDR3 DNA is TGTGCCAGCAGTTACTCTCTAGCGGGGTTTACAGAGACCCAGTACTTC. Encoded protein: CASSYSLAGFTETQYF.

The V call is TRBV27, the J call TRBJ1-1; 8 nucleotides agree with TRBD1. Per germline, CDR1 MNHEY and CDR2 SMNVEV (reference sequence). This CDR3 has 15 amino acids. J gave up 3 bases and V 5 bases, and 8 bases lay outside the gene matches. The CDR3 nucleotides read TGTGCCAGCAGTGCAAACGGACAGGGTTACACTGAAGCTTTCTTT. Translated, it gives CASSANGQGYTEAFF.

This chain connects TRBV6-1 to TRBJ1-3; no clear D. This CDR3 is built from 16 residues. V was cut by 1 base and J by 0 bases, with 10 bases left in between. The germline V gene has CDR1 MNHNS and CDR2 SASEGT. The chain's CDR3 is CASSEVWRSSGNTIYF. The CDR3 coding sequence is TGTGCCAGCAGTGAAGTATGGCGGAGCTCTGGAAACACCATATATTTT.

The chain combines TRBV19 with TRBJ2-2; 10 nucleotides align to TRBD2. The CDR3 is made up of 15 amino acids. The V gene end was trimmed by 5 bases and the J gene end by 4 bases; junction bases not matched to a gene: 4. CDR1 is LNHDA and CDR2 is SQIVND in the germline V gene (reference sequence). The CDR3 DNA reads as TGTGCCAGTAGTGATCTAGCGGGAGTCACCGGGGAGCTGTTTTTT. Its translation: CASSDLAGVTGELFF.

This clone appeared once. This chain uses TRBV30 with TRBJ2-3; 8 positions agree with TRBD2. The trim removed 2 bases at V and 7 bases at J, leaving 5 bases unmatched. CDR3 length equals 13 residues. Germline lookup yields CDR1 GTSNPN and CDR2 SVGIG (reference sequence). The CDR3 reads CAWSSGRDNTQYF. In DNA form, the CDR3 reads TGTGCCTGGAGTTCCGGGAGGGACAATACGCAGTATTTT.